Each of the 28 T cell receptor beta chains below was sequenced from the same sample in a study of blood T cells in healthy people across ages. A second PCR of roughly 7 to 11 cycles used a sample-barcoded 5' primer and a J-beta primer mix. One entry per CDR3 protein, called by TCRdb with MiXCR from the 5' RACE reads. This sample carries approximately 790,000 distinct CDR3 sequences, around 62% of them seen once, and the ten largest clones take around 30%. Sequencing input: blood. These receptors originate from a man aged 25-45 years in good health.

V usage is TRBV27 and J usage is TRBJ1-2; unclear D gene. Germline values: CDR1 MNHEY, CDR2 SMNVEV (reference sequence). V gave up 0 bases and J gave up 6 bases, with 8 bases separating them. The CDR3 length is 13 residues. In nucleotides, the CDR3 is TGTGCCAGCAGTTTATCGATTGGGGATGGCTACACCTTC. It yields the protein CASSLSIGDGYTF.

The V gene is TRBV7-9, the J gene TRBJ2-7; TRBD1 agrees at 7 bases. V trimming: 6 bases; J trimming: 5 bases; junction bases outside the gene matches: 7. Germline loops: CDR1 SEHNR, CDR2 FQNEAQ (reference sequence). The CDR3 contains 13 residues. The CDR3 nucleotides read TGTGCCAGCAGTCCGAACAGGGGTAACGAGCAGTACTTC. It codes for CASSPNRGNEQYF. The complete variable domain, with remaining parts taken from reference TRBV7-9 and TRBJ2-7, reads DTGVSQNPRHKITKRGQNVTFRCDPISEHNRLYWYRQTLGQGPEFLTYFQNEAQLEKSRLLSDRFSAERPKGSFSTLEIQRTEQGDSAMYLCASSPNRGNEQYFGPGTRLTVT.

This chain uses TRBV9 with TRBJ2-4; TRBD2 might be the D (5 bases). CDR1 is SGDLS and CDR2 is YYNGEE in the germline V gene. V was shortened by 3 bases and J by 0 bases, with 10 bases between the two germline ends. This CDR3 is 15 amino acids long. CDR3 protein: CASSGEGQAKNIQYF. In nucleotides, the CDR3 is TGTGCCAGCAGCGGAGAGGGTCAAGCCAAAAACATTCAGTACTTC.

This clonotype was observed a handful of times. This rearrangement joins TRBV12-3 or TRBV12-4 to TRBJ1-4, with D tentatively TRBD1 (6 bases). The CDR3 contains 16 residues. Between the trimmed V and J ends, which lost 2 bases and 2 bases, there was a span of 12 bases. CDR3 bases: TGTGCCAGCAGTTTAAGCTGGGGGGCTACTAATGAAAAACTGTTTTTT. It is translated as CASSLSWGATNEKLFF.

V gene TRBV20-1 combines with J gene TRBJ2-4, with 7 bases lining up with TRBD1. V shed 4 bases, J shed 0 bases, and the junction held 15 bases outside the gene matches. The V gene's germline CDR1 is DFQATT and CDR2 SNEGSKA (reference sequence). This CDR3 has 18 residues. CDR3 residues: CSANKPGQILLAKNIQYF. The CDR3 nucleotides read TGCAGTGCTAACAAACCGGGACAGATACTTTTAGCCAAAAACATTCAGTACTTC.

This chain links TRBV4-1 with TRBJ2-7, with TRBD1 identical over 9 bases. CDR3 length: 15 amino acids. J lost 3 bases, V lost 4 bases, and 7 bases had no gene match. Germline-derived CDR1 and CDR2 are MGHRA and YSYEKL. CDR3 DNA sequence: TGCGCCAGCAGCCGACAGGGGGTTTTGGACTACGAGCAGTACTTC. It yields the protein CASSRQGVLDYEQYF.

This clonotype was counted between two and nine times. The rearrangement uses TRBV29-1 and TRBJ2-1; 8 bases agree with TRBD2. CDR3 length: 13 amino acids. The V gene end was trimmed by 6 bases and the J gene end by 4 bases; junction bases not matched to a gene: 5. Germline-derived CDR1 and CDR2 are SQVTM and ANQGSEA. The CDR3 nucleotides are TGCAGCGTGCACGGGGGGGCTTACAATGAGCAGTTCTTC. It is translated as CSVHGGAYNEQFF.

This clonotype showed up just once. The chain has TRBV28 and TRBJ1-2; D is undetermined. Trimming removed 5 bases from V and 10 bases from J, with 20 bases in between. The CDR3 is 14 residues long. The germline gives CDR1 MDHEN, CDR2 SYDVKM. This CDR3 reads CASSPRNILPLYTF. CDR3 DNA sequence: TGTGCCAGCAGTCCCCGGAATATTCTTCCCCTCTACACCTTC.

The J gene is TRBJ2-4, the V gene TRBV5-6; D is unresolved. The germline V gene encodes CDR1 SGHDT and CDR2 YYEEEE. Deletions cut 3 bases from V and 8 bases from J, with 15 bases between. The CDR3 covers 14 residues. The CDR3, as DNA: TGTGCCAGCAGCTCCCTCCTCAGTTTGGACATTCAGTACTTC. Translated: CASSSLLSLDIQYF.

The chain carries TRBV5-5 and TRBJ1-2; 7 bases align to TRBD1. This CDR3 is built from 13 residues. Germline V gene sequence: CDR1 SGHKS, CDR2 YYEKEE (reference sequence). V dropped 2 bases and J dropped 6; count of bases not matched to a gene: 4. CDR3 residues: CASSFVGGDGYTF. The CDR3 DNA reads as TGTGCCAGCAGCTTCGTAGGGGGCGATGGCTACACCTTC.

This chain joins TRBV6-6 and TRBJ2-3; a weak D match, TRBD2 (5 bases). The CDR3 contains 15 residues. V was trimmed by 7 bases and J by 2 bases, leaving 16 bases between them. CDR1 is MNHNY, CDR2 SVGAGI, per germline (reference sequence). The chain's CDR3 is CASNRGELHTDTQYF. The DNA for the CDR3 is TGTGCCAGCAACCGGGGAGAATTACACACAGATACGCAGTATTTT.

This chain connects TRBV20-1 to TRBJ2-7; either TRBD1 or TRBD2 may supply D (6 bases each). With 6 bases removed from V and 1 base from J, the gap between germline ends came to 22 bases. Germline V gene data show CDR1 as DFQATT and CDR2 as SNEGSKA (reference sequence). The CDR3 runs to 16 residues. The CDR3 spells CSAIKGGRTASYEQYF. The CDR3 DNA reads TGCAGTGCCATTAAAGGTGGGAGGACAGCATCCTACGAGCAGTACTTC.

CDR3 residues: CASRPGTYHGYGYTF. Here the CDR3 DNA reads TGTGCCAGCAGACCCGGGACTTATCACGGCTATGGCTACACCTTC. The chain joins TRBV12-3 or TRBV12-4 to TRBJ1-2, with D possibly matching TRBD1 (5 bases). The CDR3 totals 15 residues. Deletions cut 6 bases from V and 4 bases from J, with 18 bases between.

The genes are TRBV29-1 and TRBJ1-2, with D hard to call. Deletions cut 5 bases from V and 4 bases from J, with 20 bases between. Looked up from germline, CDR1 is SQVTM and CDR2 is ANQGSEA. The CDR3 has 15 amino acids. The CDR3 bases are TGCAGCGTTTGTACTGACCCATCTCTAGCCTATGGCTACACCTTC. Protein sequence: CSVCTDPSLAYGYTF.

The chain uses TRBV5-7 and TRBJ1-1, with D unclear. TRBV5-7 qualifies as an ORF whose function is uncertain. V shed 2 bases and J shed 0 bases, with 14 bases lying between them. CDR3 length equals 16 residues. In nucleotides, the CDR3 is TGTGCCAGCAGCTTACGAGAACAGCCTATGAACACTGAAGCTTTCTTT. The encoded protein is CASSLREQPMNTEAFF.

The chain employs TRBV25-1 and TRBJ1-4, with no clear D. Trimming left V 6 bases short and J 7 bases short, with 15 bases between. The germline CDR1 and CDR2 sequences are MGHDK and SYGVNS. This CDR3 is built from 14 residues. CDR3 DNA: TGTGCCAGCAGCACCGGAATTTCCGGTGAAAAACTGTTTTTT. This codes for CASSTGISGEKLFF.

The V call is TRBV7-8, the J call TRBJ2-1; 10 bases are shared with TRBD2. The CDR3 runs to 16 residues. Germline lookup yields CDR1 SGHVS and CDR2 FQNEAQ. Germline trimming cut 5 bases from V and 4 bases from J; bases unmatched to any gene: 8. Here the CDR3 reads CASSRSLAGAYNEQFF. CDR3 sequence (DNA): TGTGCCAGCAGCCGCTCTCTAGCGGGGGCTTACAATGAGCAGTTCTTC.

The V call is TRBV5-5, the J call TRBJ2-1; TRBD2 might be the D (5 bases). CDR1 is SGHKS, CDR2 YYEKEE, per germline (reference sequence). Between the trimmed V and J ends, which lost 2 bases and 8 bases, there was a span of 14 bases. The CDR3 consists of 14 residues. CDR3 in DNA: TGTGCCAGCAGCTTTACCGGGGTCATGGATGAGCAGTTCTTC. Translation: CASSFTGVMDEQFF. Full variable domain (outside the CDR3, taken from reference TRBV5-5 and TRBJ2-1): DAGVTQSPTHLIKTRGQQVTLRCSPISGHKSVSWYQQVLGQGPQFIFQYYEKEERGRGNFPDRFSARQFPNYSSELNVNALLLGDSALYLCASSFTGVMDEQFFGPGTRLTVL.

This clonotype has a handful of counts. The chain couples TRBV27 to TRBJ1-1; 7 bases are a match to TRBD1. Looked up from germline, CDR1 is MNHEY and CDR2 is SMNVEV (reference sequence). Trimming removed 3 bases from V and 5 bases from J; junction bases left unmatched: 3. The CDR3 is 13 residues long. CDR3 sequence: CASSFAGGTEAFF. The CDR3 nucleotides read TGTGCCAGCAGTTTCGCAGGGGGGACTGAAGCTTTCTTT.

This rearrangement joins TRBV10-3 to TRBJ2-7, with D unresolved. Germline CDR1 reads ENHRY; CDR2 reads SYGVKD. The CDR3 covers 14 residues. Trimming shortened V by 0 bases and J by 0 bases, and 6 bases separated the two germline ends. In DNA form, the CDR3 reads TGTGCCATCAGTGAGTCGATACCCTCCTACGAGCAGTACTTC. This encodes CAISESIPSYEQYF.

The chain recombines TRBV7-2 with TRBJ1-5; possibly TRBD1 for D (6 bases). This CDR3 has 15 amino acids. Germline V gene data show CDR1 as SGHTA and CDR2 as FQGNSA. V was pared by 2 bases and J by 2 bases, with 10 bases between. The CDR3 sequence: CASSLTAGGNQPQHF. CDR3 bases: TGTGCCAGCAGCTTAACGGCAGGGGGCAATCAGCCCCAGCATTTT.

This chain uses TRBV28 with TRBJ2-3; D gene ambiguous. This CDR3 region has 13 residues. Germline loops: CDR1 MDHEN, CDR2 SYDVKM. The V and J ends lost 6 bases and 4 bases respectively, with 11 bases between them. The DNA for the CDR3 is TGTGCCAGCAGCTCCCCGGTGTCAGATACGCAGTATTTT. Residues: CASSSPVSDTQYF.

With regard to this clonotype: One end of the junction varies from germline; a read error may be responsible. The chain recombines TRBV28 with TRBJ2-3, with D possibly being TRBD2 (6 bases). The V gene's germline CDR1 is MDHEN and CDR2 SYDVKM. The CDR3 runs 15 residues. In nucleotides, the CDR3 is TGCGCCAGCAGTCCCGAGGGACTGAGCACAGATACGCAGTATTTT. Translated: CASSPEGLSTDTQYF.

This clonotype was counted between two and nine times. The genes are TRBV12-3 or TRBV12-4 and TRBJ2-5; no definite D call. This CDR3 is built from 12 residues. V gave up 2 bases and J gave up 4 bases, with 5 bases separating them. The CDR3 nucleotides read TGTGCCAGCAGTTTAAAGGGAGAGACCCAGTACTTC. Protein sequence: CASSLKGETQYF.

This chain connects TRBV12-3 or TRBV12-4 to TRBJ2-5; 15 nucleotides align to TRBD2. Unmatched junction bases numbered 16, after V lost 3 bases and J lost 11 bases. CDR3 size: 18 residues. For the CDR3, the DNA is TGTGCCAGCAGTTTTAGGACTAGCGGGGGGGACTACTACAATGAGCAGTACTTC. Amino acids: CASSFRTSGGDYYNEQYF.

This clonotype was picked up many times. This chain links TRBV12-3 or TRBV12-4 with TRBJ1-6; D remains unclear. CDR3 length: 13 residues. V gave up 9 bases and J gave up 0 bases, with 6 bases separating them. CDR3 in DNA: TGTGCCAGTGTCTCCTCCTATAATTCACCCCTCCACTTT. It yields the protein CASVSSYNSPLHF.

About this clonotype itself: A read error may produce the germline difference seen at one junction end. The chain has TRBV20-1 and TRBJ2-5; 8 nucleotides agree with TRBD1. The DNA end is more similar to TRBJ2-7, so the J call may be wrong. Per germline, CDR1 DFQATT and CDR2 SNEGSKA (reference sequence). This CDR3 is 14 amino acids long. The CDR3 DNA follows: TGCAGTGCAAGACAGGGGACGACATCCTCCGAGCAGTACTTC. Its translation: CSARQGTTSSEQYF.

The rearrangement joins TRBV7-8 to TRBJ2-3; no clear D gene. In germline, CDR1 is SGHVS, CDR2 FQNEAQ. Deletions cut 6 bases from V and 4 bases from J, with 14 bases between. This CDR3 has 14 amino acids. The CDR3 here is CASRPFRSPDTQYF. CDR3 DNA sequence: TGTGCCAGCAGACCTTTTAGAAGCCCAGATACGCAGTATTTT. Full variable domain (rest looked up from reference TRBV7-8 and TRBJ2-3): GAGVSQSPRYKVAKRGQDVALRCDPISGHVSLFWYQQALGQGPEFLTYFQNEAQLDKSGLPSDRFFAERPEGSVSTLKIQRTQQEDSAVYLCASRPFRSPDTQYFGPGTRLTVL.